These 7 T cell receptor beta chains were sequenced from one sample in a study of CXCR4 blockade with PD-1 therapy in pancreatic cancer. Profiling relied on immunoSEQ multiplex PCR, and the TCRdb table lists in-frame clones only, not all of them. The sample records fewer than 950 clones, 50% being singletons. Sequencing input: tumor tissue. Every receptor here comes from a human donor with pancreatic ductal adenocarcinoma.

The chain employs TRBV28 and TRBJ2-7, with 7 bases matching TRBD2. This CDR3 is 15 amino acids long. V was clipped by 3 bases and J by 2 bases; unmatched bases: 7. Germline values: CDR1 MDHEN, CDR2 SYDVKM. CDR3 coding DNA: TGTGCCAGCAGTTTCGCTTTCCGGGGGGCCTACGAGCAGTACTTC. Translating gives CASSFAFRGAYEQYF.

The chain recombines TRBV11-3 with TRBJ1-4, with TRBD1 matching over 7 bases. CDR3 length: 15 residues. V was pared by 5 bases and J by 4 bases, with 7 bases of the junction left unmatched. The germline CDR1 and CDR2 sequences are SGHNT and YENEEA. CDR3 in amino acids: CASSLYRGDNEKLFF. The DNA of the CDR3 is TGTGCCAGCAGCCTATACAGGGGAGATAATGAAAAACTGTTTTTT.

The chain joins TRBV28 to TRBJ2-5; D call uncertain. Between the trimmed V and J ends, which lost 1 base and 6 bases, there was a span of 9 bases. The CDR3 has 13 amino acids. Germline V gene data show CDR1 as MDHEN and CDR2 as SYDVKM. The CDR3 is CASSLSARKTQYF. In DNA, the CDR3 is TGTGCCAGCAGTTTATCGGCTAGGAAGACCCAGTACTTC.

The V and J genes are TRBV19 and TRBJ2-7, with D unclear. The germline CDR1 and CDR2 sequences are LNHDA and SQIVND (reference sequence). The CDR3 is 14 residues long. V lost 5 bases and J lost 1, with 12 bases in between. The DNA of the CDR3 is TGTGCCAGTAGTGCCTGGACGGAGTCCTACGAGCAGTACTTC. It yields the protein CASSAWTESYEQYF.

In its sample, this clone was seen a few times. CDR3 nucleotides: TGTGCCAGCAGTTACGGAGGGGGGAGAGCCGGGGAGCTGTTTTTT. This translates into CASSYGGGRAGELFF. The chain couples TRBV6-8 to TRBJ2-2; TRBD1 or TRBD2 may be the D gene (6 bases each). Per germline, CDR1 MNHGY and CDR2 SAAAGT. The ends were cut back, 2 bases at V and 6 bases at J, with 13 bases in the middle. The CDR3 consists of 15 residues.

This clone is classed as large. This chain connects TRBV7-4 to TRBJ2-1; TRBD2 might be the D (5 bases). The germline gives CDR1 SGHVT, CDR2 SQSDAQ. This CDR3 region has 15 residues. The ends were cut back, 3 bases at V and 2 bases at J, with 11 bases in the middle. This CDR3 reads CASSFLRVPYNEQFF. Written as DNA, the CDR3 is TGTGCCAGCAGCTTCTTGCGGGTACCCTACAATGAGCAGTTCTTC.

This clone appeared a few times. The chain carries TRBV6-7 and TRBJ2-6; D call uncertain. TRBV6-7 has ORF status, its function being uncertain. Trimming removed 6 bases at V and 4 bases at J, with 10 bases between. CDR3 size: 14 residues. CDR3 amino acids: CASRRASGANVLTF. CDR3 nucleotide sequence: TGTGCCAGCAGACGGGCGTCCGGGGCCAACGTCCTGACTTTC.